This T cell receptor beta chain was captured by sequencing in a study of blood T cell repertoires in COVID-19. Study summary: Samples of COVID-19 (acute and convalescent) were obtained from the United States, Italy and Spain.

CDR1 and CDR2 from the germline V gene are LGHNA and YSLEER. This CDR3 has 16 residues. The J segment lost 2 bases and the V segment lost 0 bases, leaving 5 bases of the junction unmatched. Per the authors' pipeline: Reference gene primer amplification gave nucleated cell count estimates. Sequencing used immunoSEQ multiplex PCR; TCRdb keeps in-frame clones, though not all of them. V and J calls and clone size come straight from that table; D and trimming were deduced from the DNA. The repertoire includes roughly 200,000 clones, about 87% of them detected once, and approximately 1.1% sits in the top ten. Assignment of participants to cohorts was predicated upon participant-reported clinical history. All recovered Cohort 3 donors got two negative PCRs, got clearance, or saw symptom resolution.

The sample was PBMCs or T cells enriched from blood (not recorded which). The chain links TRBV4-3 to TRBJ2-7, with TRBD1 matching over 9 bases. This clonotype was sampled from a man aged 30 to 39 who had recovered from COVID-19. The CDR3 nucleotides are TGCGCCAGCAGCCAAGAGTCGGGGGACAGGGCCTACGAGCAGTACTTC. Encoded protein: CASSQESGDRAYEQYF.